The entry that follows covers one T cell receptor (beta chain) sequence. The entry originates in a study of patients and donors after allogeneic stem cell transplantation. Germline values: CDR1 LNHDA, CDR2 SQIVND (reference sequence). There are 17 residues in the CDR3. Trimming stripped 4 bases from V and 1 base from J, with 16 bases between. TCRdb ran MiXCR on the RT-PCR reads and lists one entry per CDR3 protein. The table records 400,000 to 500,000 distinct CDR3 sequences, approximately 16% of them present only once. The chain couples TRBV19 to TRBJ2-2, with D tentatively TRBD1 or TRBD2 (6 bases each). The sequenced sample consisted of blood, either unsorted or a sorted T cell fraction (not recorded which). This receptor was obtained from a human donor who was either an allogeneic HSCT recipient or a stem cell or donor lymphocyte infusion donor (not recorded which). It is not recorded whose cells these are; they may come from a transplant donor. The CDR3 loop reads CASSRTWGRGNTGELFF. The CDR3 DNA reads TGTGCCAGTAGTAGAACCTGGGGGCGGGGGAACACCGGGGAGCTGTTTTTT.